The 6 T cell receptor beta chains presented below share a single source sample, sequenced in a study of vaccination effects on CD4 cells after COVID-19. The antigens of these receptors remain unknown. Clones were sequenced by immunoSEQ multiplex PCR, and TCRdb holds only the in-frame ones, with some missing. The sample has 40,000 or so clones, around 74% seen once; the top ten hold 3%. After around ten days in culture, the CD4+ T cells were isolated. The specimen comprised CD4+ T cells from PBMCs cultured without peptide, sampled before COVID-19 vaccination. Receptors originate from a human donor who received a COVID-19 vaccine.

CDR3 sequence (DNA): TGTGCCAGCAGCTTAGGCTATATGTCGGGACCAGCTAGTACTGAAGCTTTCTTT. It encodes CASSLGYMSGPASTEAFF. The J gene is TRBJ1-1, the V gene TRBV7-9, with TRBD1 as a possible D gene (5 bases). The CDR3 runs 18 residues. Germline assignment: CDR1 SEHNR and CDR2 FQNEAQ (reference sequence). The germline V and J ends were trimmed by 1 base and 5 bases, with 23 bases remaining between them.

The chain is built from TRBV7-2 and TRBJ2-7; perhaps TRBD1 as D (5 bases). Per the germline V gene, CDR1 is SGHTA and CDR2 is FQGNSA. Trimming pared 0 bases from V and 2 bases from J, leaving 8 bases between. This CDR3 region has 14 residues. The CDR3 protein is CASSLAGLAYEQYF. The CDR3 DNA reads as TGTGCCAGCAGCTTAGCGGGGCTAGCCTACGAGCAGTACTTC.

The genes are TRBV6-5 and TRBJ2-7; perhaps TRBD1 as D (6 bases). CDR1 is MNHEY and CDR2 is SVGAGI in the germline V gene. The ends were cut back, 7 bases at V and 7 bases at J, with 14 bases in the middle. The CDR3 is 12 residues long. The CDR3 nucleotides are TGTGCCAGCACCCCGATCCAGGGGGAGCAGTACTTC. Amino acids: CASTPIQGEQYF.

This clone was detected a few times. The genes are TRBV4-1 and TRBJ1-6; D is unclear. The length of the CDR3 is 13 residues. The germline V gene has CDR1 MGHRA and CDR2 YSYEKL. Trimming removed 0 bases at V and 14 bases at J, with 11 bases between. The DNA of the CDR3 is TGCGCCAGCAGCCAAGAGGCCCGCATGACCCTCCACTTT. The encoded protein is CASSQEARMTLHF.

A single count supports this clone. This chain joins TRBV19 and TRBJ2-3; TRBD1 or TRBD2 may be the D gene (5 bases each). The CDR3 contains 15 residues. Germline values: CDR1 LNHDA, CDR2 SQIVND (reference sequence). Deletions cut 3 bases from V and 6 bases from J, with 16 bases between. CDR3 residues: CASSIQGRDADTQYF. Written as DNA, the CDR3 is TGTGCCAGTAGTATCCAAGGCCGGGACGCGGATACGCAGTATTTT. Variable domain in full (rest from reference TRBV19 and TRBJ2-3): DGGITQSPKYLFRKEGQNVTLSCEQNLNHDAMYWYRQDPGQGLRLIYYSQIVNDFQKGDIAEGYSVSREKKESFPLTVTSAQKNPTAFYLCASSIQGRDADTQYFGPGTRLTVL.

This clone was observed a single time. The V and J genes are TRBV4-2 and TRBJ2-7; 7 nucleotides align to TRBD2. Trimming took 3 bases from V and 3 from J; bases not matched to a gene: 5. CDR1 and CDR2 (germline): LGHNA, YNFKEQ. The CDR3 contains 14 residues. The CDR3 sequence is CASSQRGGSYEQYF. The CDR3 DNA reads TGTGCCAGCAGCCAGAGGGGCGGGAGCTACGAGCAGTACTTC.